A selection of T cell receptor beta chains follows, all from one sample in a study of sequential checkpoint blockade in melanoma. Using immunoSEQ multiplex PCR, the repertoire was profiled, and TCRdb retains in-frame clones only, with some absent. Of about 18,000 clones listed, approximately 72% are singletons. Source: CD8+ T cells sorted from blood (inferred from file names), taken from a patient given nivolumab and ipilimumab in sequence. These TCRs come from a human donor with melanoma. Both conserved end residues are part of each CDR3. A D gene is named only where the DNA matches it firmly. For some rows the clone size is stated as once, few or many, or as a class when expanded; others skip it.

V	D	J	size	DNA	CDR3
TRBV6-5	TRBD2	TRBJ2-7	few	TGTGCCAGCAGCTTGAACGGGGAGGGTGACGAGCAGTACTTC	CASSLNGEGDEQYF
TRBV27	TRBD2	TRBJ2-7	-	TGTGCCAGCAGTCCCGGGACTAGCGGAGCGAGTTACGAGCAGTACTTC	CASSPGTSGASYEQYF
TRBV15	-	TRBJ2-7	-	TGTGCCACCAGCAGAGATCGGGACTACGAGCAGTACTTC	CATSRDRDYEQYF
TRBV13	-	TRBJ2-3	-	TGTGCCAGCAGCCATCGCCCCCCGGAGAATCCCCGGGAAGAGCCCACAGATACGCAGTATTTT	CASSHRPPENPREEPTDTQYF
TRBV14	TRBD1	TRBJ2-3	-	TGTGCCAGCAGCCAAGGACAGGGAATTATGGCAGATACGCAGTATTTT	CASSQGQGIMADTQYF
TRBV7-3	TRBD1	TRBJ1-5	-	TGTGCCAGCAGCTCTAATGGGAATGATCACAGGGGAAGGCACAGCAATCAGCCCCAGCATTTT	CASSSNGNDHRGRHSNQPQHF
TRBV11-1	-	TRBJ2-7	-	TGTGCCAGCAGCACATACGAGCAGTACTTC	CASSTYEQYF
TRBV7-9	TRBD2	TRBJ2-7	-	TGTGCCAGCAGCTTATCCCTTGCGGGGGGCGATCGGGACGAGCAGTACTTC	CASSLSLAGGDRDEQYF
TRBV25-1	-	TRBJ1-1	-	TGTGCCAGCAAATTGGGACTGAGGGCTTTCTTT	CASKLGLRAFF
TRBV7-8	-	TRBJ2-7	once	TGTGCCAGCAGCTTACAGGGCTACCCAACCTACGAGCAGTACTTC	CASSLQGYPTYEQYF